These 3 T cell receptor beta chains were sequenced from one sample in a study of shared clonotypes between healthy human individuals. Repertoires were generated with immunoSEQ multiplex PCR, while TCRdb's copy carries only in-frame clones and drops some. Among about half a million clones listed, approximately 80% were seen once. Sequencing was performed on PBMCs. The receptors were gathered from a woman aged 35 to 49 in good health. Some clones in this sample may be carry-over from other donors' samples.

This clone was seen repeatedly, ten times or more. This rearrangement joins TRBV6-6 to TRBJ2-7; 7 bases fit TRBD1. This CDR3 is built from 15 residues. Germline lookup yields CDR1 MNHNY and CDR2 SVGAGI (reference sequence). The V segment lost 5 bases and the J segment 1 base; nucleotides outside the gene matches: 8. CDR3: CASSTYRGGSYEQYF. CDR3 DNA sequence: TGTGCCAGCAGTACCTACAGGGGTGGGTCCTACGAGCAGTACTTC.

The rearrangement uses TRBV2 and TRBJ2-2, with TRBD2 matching over 13 bases. From germline, CDR1 is SNHLY and CDR2 FYNNEI. J gave up 5 bases and V 8 bases, and 5 bases lay outside the gene matches. CDR3 length: 15 residues. CDR3 nucleotides: TGTGCCAGCGGTAGGACTAGCGGGAGTACCGGGGAGCTGTTTTTT. This gives the protein CASGRTSGSTGELFF.

The chain employs TRBV15 and TRBJ1-5; D remains ambiguous. CDR1 and CDR2 from the germline V gene are LNHNV and YYDKDF (reference sequence). The germline V and J ends were trimmed by 4 bases and 0 bases, with 10 bases remaining between them. This CDR3 spans 15 amino acids. The CDR3 DNA sequence: TGTGCCACCAGCACAGATCGCGGTAGCAATCAGCCCCAGCATTTT. It specifies CATSTDRGSNQPQHF.